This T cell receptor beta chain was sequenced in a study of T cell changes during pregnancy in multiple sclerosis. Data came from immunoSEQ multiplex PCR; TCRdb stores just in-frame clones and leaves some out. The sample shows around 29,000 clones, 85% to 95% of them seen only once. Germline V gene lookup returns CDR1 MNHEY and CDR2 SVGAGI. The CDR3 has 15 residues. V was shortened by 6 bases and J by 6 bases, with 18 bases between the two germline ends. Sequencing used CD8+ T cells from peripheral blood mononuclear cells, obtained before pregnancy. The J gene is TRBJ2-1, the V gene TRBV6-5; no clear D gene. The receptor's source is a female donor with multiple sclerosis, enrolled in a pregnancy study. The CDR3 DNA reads TGTGCCAGCAGCCCTAGTCCTGGTACTGGCAATGAGCAGTTCTTC. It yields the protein CASSPSPGTGNEQFF.